Below are 23 T cell receptor beta chains sequenced from a single sample in a study of shared clonotypes between healthy human individuals. TCRdb's table, derived via immunoSEQ multiplex PCR, lists solely in-frame clones and lacks some. The sample lists under 1,100,000 clones; around 75% were seen once. The sequencing sample was made of memory CD4+ T cells sorted from blood. Subset noted: CD45RA-negative fraction. These receptors all stem from a man younger than 30 in good health.

The V and J genes are TRBV29-1 and TRBJ2-7, with D unclear. Between the trimmed V and J ends, which lost 6 bases and 7 bases, there was a span of 13 bases. There are 11 residues in the CDR3. Germline CDR1 and CDR2: SQVTM and ANQGSEA. The CDR3 DNA sequence: TGCAGCGTGACCTCGGCGGTGGAGCAGTACTTC. Translating it yields CSVTSAVEQYF.

The rearrangement uses TRBV19 and TRBJ2-2; TRBD1 matches 7 bases. Germline V gives CDR1 LNHDA, CDR2 SQIVND (reference sequence). This CDR3 has 16 residues. V lost 4 bases, J lost 2 bases, and 7 bases stayed unmatched. The chain's CDR3 is CASSTGRGRNTGELFF. CDR3 nucleotides: TGTGCCAGTAGTACAGGCAGGGGGAGAAACACCGGGGAGCTGTTTTTT.

V gene TRBV5-5 combines with J gene TRBJ1-1, with D unclear. The CDR3 sequence is 15 residues long. V gave up 1 base and J gave up 4 bases, with 14 bases separating them. Per germline, CDR1 SGHKS and CDR2 YYEKEE (reference sequence). CDR3 DNA: TGTGCCAGCAGCTTGACCGGGTCTTTTATCACTGAAGCTTTCTTT. Amino acid sequence: CASSLTGSFITEAFF.

The chain carries TRBV7-9 and TRBJ1-1; D remains unclear. V was trimmed by 1 base and J by 4 bases, leaving 10 bases between them. Per the germline V gene, CDR1 is SEHNR and CDR2 is FQNEAQ (reference sequence). CDR3 size: 14 residues. The DNA for the CDR3 is TGTGCCAGCAGCTTAGGGGTTAGAACCACTGAAGCTTTCTTT. Encoded protein: CASSLGVRTTEAFF.

The table lists this clone with a few counts. The same CDR3 can be traced to other DNA sequences in this sample. The rearrangement joins TRBV7-3 to TRBJ1-1; a possible D gene is TRBD1 (5 bases). Germline CDR1 is SGHTA and CDR2 is FQGTGA. This CDR3 is 13 amino acids long. Trimming stripped 5 bases from V and 1 base from J, with 8 bases between. In nucleotides, the CDR3 is TGTGCCAGCAGCCCTACAGGGAACACTGAAGCTTTCTTT. This sequence encodes CASSPTGNTEAFF.

V and J are TRBV6-8 and TRBJ1-4; D perhaps matches TRBD1 (5 bases). The CDR3 is made up of 13 amino acids. Germline CDR1 and CDR2: MNHGY and SAAAGT. V lost 0 bases to trimming and J lost 8 bases, with 7 bases between them. The CDR3 protein is CASSYSGEEKLFF. The DNA for the CDR3 is TGTGCCAGCAGTTACTCGGGGGAAGAAAAACTGTTTTTT.

In its sample, this clone was seen once. The chain joins TRBV7-9 to TRBJ2-5; the match to TRBD1 covers 7 bases. Per germline, CDR1 SEHNR and CDR2 FQNEAQ (reference sequence). With 7 bases clipped from V and 5 bases from J, the junction kept 13 bases outside the gene matches. There are 15 residues in the CDR3. CDR3 sequence reads: CASNIDRAGRETQYF. The CDR3 DNA reads as TGTGCCAGCAACATCGACAGGGCCGGCAGGGAGACCCAGTACTTC.

CDR3 loop: CASSYVPGKSQPQHF. As DNA, the CDR3 is TGTGCCAGCAGTTACGTCCCGGGGAAGAGTCAGCCCCAGCATTTT. This chain uses TRBV6-5 with TRBJ1-5; the D is unclear. CDR3 length: 15 amino acids. CDR1 is MNHEY, CDR2 SVGAGI, per germline. The V gene lost 2 bases and the J gene lost 6 bases, with 14 bases spanning the gap.

Only a few counts were recorded for this clone. The chain recombines TRBV5-4 with TRBJ2-2, with D perhaps assigned TRBD1 or TRBD2 (6 bases each). Germline values: CDR1 SGHNT, CDR2 YYREEE (reference sequence). This CDR3 has 17 residues. Trimming took off 1 base at V and 4 bases at J, with 17 bases between the two ends. CDR3 residues: CASSLTGGRGGTGELFF. The CDR3 DNA reads as TGTGCCAGCAGCTTGACCGGGGGCCGAGGGGGCACCGGGGAGCTGTTTTTT.

This chain links TRBV18 with TRBJ1-1; D unclear. The CDR3 runs to 14 residues. Germline CDR1 KGHSH, CDR2 LQKENI. The ends were cut back, 0 bases at V and 11 bases at J, with 16 bases in the middle. The CDR3 region has the DNA TGTGCCAGCTCACCACCTGCTTTATTGGGGATTGCTTTCTTT. Protein: CASSPPALLGIAFF. The complete variable domain, with remaining parts taken from reference TRBV18 and TRBJ1-1, reads NAGVMQNPRHLVRRRGQEARLRCSPMKGHSHVYWYRQLPEEGLKFMVYLQKENIIDESGMPKERFSAEFPKEGPSILRIQQVVRGDSAAYFCASSPPALLGIAFFGQGTRLTVV.

CDR3 residues: CASSFGPLSGGAYTIYF. The CDR3 coding sequence is TGTGCCAGCAGCTTCGGTCCGTTGTCAGGGGGCGCTTACACCATATATTTT. The V gene is TRBV7-2, the J gene TRBJ1-3, with TRBD1 matching over 8 bases. CDR1 and CDR2 from the germline V gene are SGHTA and FQGNSA. The CDR3 has 17 amino acids. The junction had 15 bases not matched to a gene; V was cut back by 3 bases and J by 8 bases.

The chain is built from TRBV7-8 and TRBJ2-5; weak D call: TRBD1 (6 bases). V was pared by 5 bases and J by 5 bases, with 9 bases between. Germline V CDR1 and CDR2: SGHVS, FQNEAQ. The CDR3 spans 12 residues. CDR3 sequence: CASSRDKETQYF. The CDR3 nucleotides are TGTGCCAGCAGCCGGGACAAGGAGACCCAGTACTTC.

The rearrangement links TRBV7-9 to TRBJ2-2; 14 bases are a match to TRBD2. CDR1 and CDR2 from the germline V gene are SEHNR and FQNEAQ (reference sequence). The CDR3 is made up of 17 amino acids. The junction had 2 bases not matched to a gene; V was cut back by 4 bases and J by 1 base. CDR3 bases: TGTGCCAGCAGCTCGACTAGCGGGAGGGTGAACACCGGGGAGCTGTTTTTT. Its translation is CASSSTSGRVNTGELFF.

V and J are TRBV5-4 and TRBJ2-5; the match to TRBD2 covers 11 bases. V lost 1 base to trimming and J lost 5 bases; unmatched junction nucleotides: 4. This CDR3 region has 15 residues. Germline CDR1 reads SGHNT; CDR2 reads YYREEE (reference sequence). The CDR3 loop reads CASSLQLAGVETQYF. CDR3 coding DNA: TGTGCCAGCAGCTTGCAACTAGCGGGGGTGGAGACCCAGTACTTC.

In this sample, this clone turned up many times. The chain carries TRBV19 and TRBJ1-1; TRBD1 matches at 8 bases. The CDR3 sequence is 14 residues long. Germline CDR1 reads LNHDA; CDR2 reads SQIVND (reference sequence). The trim removed 6 bases at V and 0 bases at J, leaving 3 bases unmatched. The CDR3 DNA is TGTGCCAGTAGCCTGACAGGGGTGAACACTGAAGCTTTCTTT. Translated, it gives CASSLTGVNTEAFF.

This rearrangement joins TRBV6-6 to TRBJ2-7, with 13 bases fitting TRBD2. This CDR3 is 14 amino acids long. CDR1 is MNHNY and CDR2 is SVGAGI in the germline V gene (reference sequence). The J segment lost 9 bases and the V segment lost 6 bases, leaving 8 bases of the junction unmatched. The DNA of the CDR3 is TGTGCCAGCAGCTATACTAGCGGGAGGGACCGGCAGTACTTC. Amino acids: CASSYTSGRDRQYF.

This clone was recorded at least ten times. V usage is TRBV7-2 and J usage is TRBJ1-5; D remains unclear. With 2 bases removed from V and 9 bases from J, the gap between germline ends came to 20 bases. Germline V CDR1 and CDR2: SGHTA, FQGNSA. The CDR3 has 16 amino acids. The CDR3 reads CASSLKVGTGVGPQHF. The CDR3 DNA follows: TGTGCCAGCAGCTTAAAAGTCGGTACGGGTGTGGGGCCCCAGCATTTT.

The chain joins TRBV28 to TRBJ2-2; D gene uncertain. Germline V CDR1 and CDR2: MDHEN, SYDVKM. The CDR3 consists of 13 residues. The CDR3 coding sequence is TGTGCTTACAAAAAGGGGAACACCGGGGAGCTGTTTTTT. This codes for CAYKKGNTGELFF.

The genes are TRBV7-2 and TRBJ2-7; the match to TRBD2 covers 16 bases. Germline CDR1 is SGHTA and CDR2 is FQGNSA. The CDR3 is 15 amino acids. The trim removed 4 bases at V and 6 bases at J, leaving 3 bases unmatched. As DNA, the CDR3 is TGTGCCAGCAGCTCGGGACTAGCGGGAGGGCTCGAGCAGTACTTC. The encoded protein is CASSSGLAGGLEQYF. Full variable domain (outside the CDR3, taken from reference TRBV7-2 and TRBJ2-7): GAGVSQSPSNKVTEKGKDVELRCDPISGHTALYWYRQSLGQGLEFLIYFQGNSAPDKSGLPSDRFSAERTGGSVSTLTIQRTQQEDSAVYLCASSSGLAGGLEQYFGPGTRLTVT.

This rearrangement joins TRBV18 to TRBJ2-7, with 11 bases identical to TRBD2. Trimming took 3 bases from V and 2 from J; bases not matched to a gene: 0. The CDR3 has 14 amino acids. Germline CDR1 and CDR2: KGHSH and LQKENI. CDR3 DNA sequence: TGTGCCAGCTCACCGGGACTAGCGGCCTACGAGCAGTACTTC. Protein product: CASSPGLAAYEQYF. Variable domain in full (rest from reference TRBV18 and TRBJ2-7): NAGVMQNPRHLVRRRGQEARLRCSPMKGHSHVYWYRQLPEEGLKFMVYLQKENIIDESGMPKERFSAEFPKEGPSILRIQQVVRGDSAAYFCASSPGLAAYEQYFGPGTRLTVT.

This chain connects TRBV4-3 to TRBJ1-5; D might be TRBD1 (5 bases). V was cut by 5 bases and J by 4 bases, with 15 bases left in between. This CDR3 is built from 15 residues. Germline lookup yields CDR1 LGHNA and CDR2 YSLEER. The chain's CDR3 is CASSSTLGPNQPQHF. The CDR3 region has the DNA TGCGCCAGCAGCTCCACCCTGGGACCAAATCAGCCCCAGCATTTT.

This clone was picked up a small number of times. The chain couples TRBV19 to TRBJ2-2, with 7 bases fitting TRBD2. Trimming cost V 4 bases and J 7 bases; bases outside gene matches: 6. The CDR3 sequence is 14 residues long. Per germline, CDR1 LNHDA and CDR2 SQIVND (reference sequence). The CDR3 here is CASSRAGDLGELFF. CDR3 coding DNA: TGTGCCAGTAGTAGGGCGGGAGATCTCGGGGAGCTGTTTTTT.

The table lists this clone with many counts. This chain uses TRBV10-3 with TRBJ1-1; D uncertain. CDR3 length equals 13 residues. V lost 3 bases and J lost 8, with 13 bases in between. Per the germline V gene, CDR1 is ENHRY and CDR2 is SYGVKD. CDR3 sequence: CAISEYEQDEAFF. As DNA, the CDR3 is TGTGCCATCAGTGAATATGAGCAGGACGAAGCTTTCTTT.